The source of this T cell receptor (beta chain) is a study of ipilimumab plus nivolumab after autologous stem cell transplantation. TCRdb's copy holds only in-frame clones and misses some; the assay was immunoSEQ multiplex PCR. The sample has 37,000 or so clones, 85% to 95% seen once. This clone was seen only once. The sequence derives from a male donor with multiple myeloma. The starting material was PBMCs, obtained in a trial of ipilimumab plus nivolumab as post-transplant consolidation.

CDR3 nucleotides: TGTGCCAGCAGCGCCCGTCGGGAGACCCAGTACTTC. It is translated as CASSARRETQYF. The genes are TRBV5-8 and TRBJ2-5; no firm D call. V gave up 4 bases and J gave up 5 bases, with 9 bases separating them. Germline CDR1 SGHTS, CDR2 YDEGEE. CDR3 size: 12 residues.